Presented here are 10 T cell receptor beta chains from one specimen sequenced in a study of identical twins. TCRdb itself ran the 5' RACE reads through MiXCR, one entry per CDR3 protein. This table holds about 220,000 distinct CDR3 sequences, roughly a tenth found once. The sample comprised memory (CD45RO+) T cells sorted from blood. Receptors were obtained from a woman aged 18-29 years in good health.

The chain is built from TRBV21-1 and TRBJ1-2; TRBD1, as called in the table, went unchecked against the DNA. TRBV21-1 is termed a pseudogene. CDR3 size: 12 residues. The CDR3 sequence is CASSPTGDGYTF. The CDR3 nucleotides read TGTGCCAGCAGCCCGACAGGGGATGGCTACACCTTC.

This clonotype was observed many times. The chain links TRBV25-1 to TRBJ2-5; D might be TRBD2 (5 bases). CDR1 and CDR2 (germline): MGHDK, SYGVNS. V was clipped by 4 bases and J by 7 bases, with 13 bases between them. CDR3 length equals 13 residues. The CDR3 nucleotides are TGTGCCAGCAGTGCCAACACAGAGGGGACCCAGTACTTC. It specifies CASSANTEGTQYF.

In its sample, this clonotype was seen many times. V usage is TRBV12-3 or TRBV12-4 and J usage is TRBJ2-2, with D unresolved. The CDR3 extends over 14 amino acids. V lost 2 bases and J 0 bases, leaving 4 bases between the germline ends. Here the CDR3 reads CASSLQANTGELFF. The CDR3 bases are TGTGCCAGCAGTTTACAGGCGAACACCGGGGAGCTGTTTTTT.

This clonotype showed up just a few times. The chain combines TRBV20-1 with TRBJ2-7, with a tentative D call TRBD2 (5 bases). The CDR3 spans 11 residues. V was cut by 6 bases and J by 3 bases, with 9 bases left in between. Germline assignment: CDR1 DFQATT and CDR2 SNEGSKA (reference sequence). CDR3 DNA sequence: TGCAGTGCCCAGCGGCTCTACGAGCAGTACTTC. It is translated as CSAQRLYEQYF.

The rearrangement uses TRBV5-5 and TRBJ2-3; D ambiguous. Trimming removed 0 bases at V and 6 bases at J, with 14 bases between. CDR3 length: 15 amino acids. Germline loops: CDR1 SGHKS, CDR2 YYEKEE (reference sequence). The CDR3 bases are TGTGCCAGCAGCTTGGGGGCAGGATACATGGATACGCAGTATTTT. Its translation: CASSLGAGYMDTQYF.

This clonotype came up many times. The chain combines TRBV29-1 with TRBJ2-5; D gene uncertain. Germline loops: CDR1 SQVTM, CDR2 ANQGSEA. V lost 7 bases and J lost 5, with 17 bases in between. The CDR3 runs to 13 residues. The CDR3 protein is CSAGHVGRETQYF. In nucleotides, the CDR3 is TGCAGCGCAGGTCATGTCGGGCGGGAGACCCAGTACTTC.

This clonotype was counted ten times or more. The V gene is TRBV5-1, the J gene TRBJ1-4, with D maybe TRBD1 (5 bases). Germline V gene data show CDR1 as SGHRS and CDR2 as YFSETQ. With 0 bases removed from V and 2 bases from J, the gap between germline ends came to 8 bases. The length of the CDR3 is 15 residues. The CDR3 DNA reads TGCGCCAGCAGCTTGGCATGGGGGACTAATGAAAAACTGTTTTTT. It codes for CASSLAWGTNEKLFF.

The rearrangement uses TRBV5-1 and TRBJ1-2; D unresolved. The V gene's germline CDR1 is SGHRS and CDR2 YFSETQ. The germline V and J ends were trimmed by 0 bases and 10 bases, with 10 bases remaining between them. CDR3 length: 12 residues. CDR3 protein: CASSLDLSDYTF. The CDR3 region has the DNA TGCGCCAGCAGCTTGGATTTGAGTGACTACACCTTC.

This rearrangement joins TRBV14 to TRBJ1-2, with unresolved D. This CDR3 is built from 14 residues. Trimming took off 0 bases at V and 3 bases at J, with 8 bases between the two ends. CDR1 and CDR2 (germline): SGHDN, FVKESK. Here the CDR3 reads CASSQDSRYYGYTF. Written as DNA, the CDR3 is TGTGCCAGCAGCCAAGACTCACGGTACTATGGCTACACCTTC. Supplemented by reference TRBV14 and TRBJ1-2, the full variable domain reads EAGVTQFPSHSVIEKGQTVTLRCDPISGHDNLYWYRRVMGKEIKFLLHFVKESKQDESGMPNNRFLAERTGGTYSTLKVQPAELEDSGVYFCASSQDSRYYGYTFGSGTRLTVV.

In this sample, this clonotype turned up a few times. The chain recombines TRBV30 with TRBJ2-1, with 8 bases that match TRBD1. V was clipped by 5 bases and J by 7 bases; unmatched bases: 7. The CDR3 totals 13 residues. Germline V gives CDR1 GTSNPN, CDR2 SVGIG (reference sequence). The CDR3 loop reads CAWVRQGQNEQFF. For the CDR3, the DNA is TGTGCCTGGGTAAGACAGGGGCAGAATGAGCAGTTCTTC. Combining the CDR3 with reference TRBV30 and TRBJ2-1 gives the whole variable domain SQTIHQWPATLVQPVGSPLSLECTVEGTSNPNLYWYRQAAGRGLQLLFYSVGIGQISSEVPQNLSASRPQDRQFILSSKKLLLSDSGFYLCAWVRQGQNEQFFGPGTRLTVL.